This T cell receptor beta chain originates from a study of blood T cell repertoires in COVID-19. Original processing methods: Amplifying reference gene primers gave estimates of nucleated cell counts. Generated by immunoSEQ multiplex PCR, the TCRdb table keeps only in-frame clones and is missing some. V, J and clone size were drawn from that table, and D and trimming were deduced from the DNA. The sample shows 120,000 to 150,000 clones, around 84% of them seen only once. Per the germline V gene, CDR1 is LGHNA and CDR2 is YNFKEQ. The length of the CDR3 is 16 residues. Unmatched junction bases numbered 7, after V lost 0 bases and J lost 7 bases.

Material for sequencing was peripheral blood. This sequence joins TRBV4-2 and TRBJ1-4, with TRBD1 matching over 8 bases. The sequence was collected from a woman aged 45-60 years with acute or convalescent COVID-19. This CDR3 reads CASSQDPGTGGEKLFF. The CDR3 DNA follows: TGTGCCAGCAGCCAAGATCCGGGGACAGGCGGTGAAAAACTGTTTTTT.